Each of the 3 T cell receptor beta chains below was sequenced from the same sample in a study of tumor-infiltrating lymphocytes in localized non-small cell lung cancer. The method was immunoSEQ multiplex PCR; TCRdb's version includes in-frame clones alone and lacks a portion of them. Here the sample spans about 14,000 clones, 75% to 85% being singletons. The sequenced sample consisted of lung tumor tissue. All receptors derive from a human donor with non-small cell lung cancer.

The CDR3 spells CSVFGGPPYEQYF. CDR3 DNA: TGCAGCGTTTTTGGTGGGCCCCCCTACGAGCAGTACTTC. The chain employs TRBV29-1 and TRBJ2-7; D ambiguous. There are 13 residues in the CDR3. Between the trimmed V and J ends, which lost 5 bases and 2 bases, there was a span of 13 bases. In germline, CDR1 is SQVTM, CDR2 ANQGSEA.

The chain joins TRBV10-1 to TRBJ2-4; D remains ambiguous. Trimming took off 3 bases at V and 0 bases at J, with 12 bases between the two ends. This CDR3 is 16 amino acids long. Germline V gene sequence: CDR1 WNHNN, CDR2 SYGVQD (reference sequence). The CDR3 is CASSEGRHLAKNIQYF. The CDR3 region has the DNA TGCGCCAGCAGTGAAGGTAGACATCTAGCCAAAAACATTCAGTACTTC.

The chain uses TRBV29-1 and TRBJ1-1; 7 bases align to TRBD1. The germline CDR1 and CDR2 sequences are SQVTM and ANQGSEA. V was pared by 7 bases and J by 4 bases, with 9 bases of the junction left unmatched. The CDR3 is 13 amino acids. CDR3 sequence reads: CSAKQGDATEAFF. The CDR3 DNA follows: TGCAGCGCTAAGCAGGGGGACGCCACTGAAGCTTTCTTT.